The present entry profiles one T cell receptor (beta chain) with its context. V shed 1 base and J 6 bases; nucleotides not matched to a gene: 4. CDR1 is GTSNPN, CDR2 SVGIG, per germline (reference sequence). This CDR3 comprises 13 residues. This entry is derived from a study of cytomegalovirus exposure and HLA in healthy donors. TCRdb keeps only in-frame clones here, not all; method: immunoSEQ multiplex PCR. The table shows more than 140,000 clones, with approximately 88% occurring only once. The sequenced sample was PBMCs. The sequence derives from a woman younger than 35 in good health and CMV-seropositive. The rearrangement uses TRBV30 and TRBJ2-7; 9 nucleotides align to TRBD2. This CDR3 reads CAWSGGLAGEQYF. CDR3 in DNA: TGTGCCTGGAGTGGGGGACTAGCAGGCGAGCAGTACTTC.